Below are 4 T cell receptor beta chains sequenced from a single sample in a study of yellow fever vaccine responses in identical twins. One entry per CDR3 protein, called by TCRdb with MiXCR from the RT-PCR reads. The table shows some 14,000 distinct CDR3 sequences, with about 88% occurring only once. The specimen comprised T cells from blood (PBMCs), unsorted or a sorted subset (not recorded which), sampled before or after yellow fever vaccination (not recorded which). These receptors were obtained from a woman aged 18-35 years who received the yellow fever vaccine.

This chain joins TRBV9 and TRBJ2-5; D remains unclear. CDR3 length equals 14 residues. Between the trimmed V and J ends, which lost 0 bases and 1 base, there was a span of 7 bases. The V gene's germline CDR1 is SGDLS and CDR2 YYNGEE. The CDR3 nucleotides are TGTGCCAGCAGCGTAGGCGCCAGCCAAGAGACCCAGTACTTC. Translation: CASSVGASQETQYF.

The chain employs TRBV19 and TRBJ2-7; weak D call: TRBD2 (5 bases). CDR1 and CDR2 from the germline V gene are LNHDA and SQIVND (reference sequence). V lost 7 bases, J lost 0 bases, and 10 bases lay in between. This CDR3 has 13 amino acids. DNA of the CDR3: TGTGCCAGTAAAACTAGGAGCTCCTACGAGCAGTACTTC. It yields the protein CASKTRSSYEQYF. Full variable domain (rest looked up from reference TRBV19 and TRBJ2-7): DGGITQSPKYLFRKEGQNVTLSCEQNLNHDAMYWYRQDPGQGLRLIYYSQIVNDFQKGDIAEGYSVSREKKESFPLTVTSAQKNPTAFYLCASKTRSSYEQYFGPGTRLTVT.

This clonotype was seen a handful of times. The chain couples TRBV6-5 to TRBJ2-5; tentatively, D is TRBD2 (5 bases). The CDR3 extends over 13 amino acids. V shed 0 bases and J shed 5 bases, with 7 bases lying between them. Germline-derived CDR1 and CDR2 are MNHEY and SVGAGI. The CDR3 DNA reads TGTGCCAGCAGTTACTCGGGAGCCGAGACCCAGTACTTC. Residues: CASSYSGAETQYF.

The chain employs TRBV29-1 and TRBJ2-1, with a possible D match to TRBD1 (5 bases). There are 12 residues in the CDR3. Germline V gives CDR1 SQVTM, CDR2 ANQGSEA. V lost 4 bases and J 4 bases, leaving 8 bases between the germline ends. The CDR3 loop is CSVGQIYNEQFF. CDR3 bases: TGCAGCGTTGGACAGATATACAATGAGCAGTTCTTC.